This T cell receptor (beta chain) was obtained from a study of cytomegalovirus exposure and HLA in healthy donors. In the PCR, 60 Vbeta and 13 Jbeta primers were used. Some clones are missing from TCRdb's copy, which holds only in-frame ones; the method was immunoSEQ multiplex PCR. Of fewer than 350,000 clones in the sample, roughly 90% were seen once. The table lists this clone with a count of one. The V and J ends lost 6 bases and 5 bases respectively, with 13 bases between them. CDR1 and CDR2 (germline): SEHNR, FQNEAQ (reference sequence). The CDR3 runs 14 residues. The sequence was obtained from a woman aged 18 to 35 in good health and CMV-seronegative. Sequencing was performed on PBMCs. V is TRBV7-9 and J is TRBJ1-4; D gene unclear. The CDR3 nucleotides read TGTGCCAGCAGTTCAGACAAACAAAATGAAAAACTGTTTTTT. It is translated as CASSSDKQNEKLFF.